What follows are 10 T cell receptor beta chains derived from one specimen sequenced in a study of vaccination effects on CD4 cells after COVID-19. Clones were read by immunoSEQ multiplex PCR, and TCRdb kept only the in-frame ones, dropping some. The table lists approximately 70,000 clones, approximately 72% of them singletons. These receptors have no known antigen. Pools of viral peptides were used by the ViraFEST assay to expand antigen-specific CD4+ T cells ahead of sequencing. Isolation of CD4+ T cells took place after 10 to 11 days of culture. Absence of prior SARS-CoV-2 infection characterized the vaccine recipients, who showed negative nucleocapsid antibodies. The starting material was CD4+ T cells from PBMCs cultured with HCoV-NL63 spike peptides, obtained before COVID-19 vaccination. Source of these receptors: a human donor who received a COVID-19 vaccine.

A remark on this clone: This sample includes further DNA sequences coding for the same CDR3. V gene TRBV12-3 or TRBV12-4 combines with J gene TRBJ1-5; D remains unclear. The CDR3 has 13 residues. Trimming pared 2 bases from V and 4 bases from J, leaving 6 bases between. As DNA, the CDR3 is TGTGCCAGCAGTTTATCCAGTAATCAGCCCCAGCATTTT. Its protein is CASSLSSNQPQHF.

The chain carries TRBV6-5 and TRBJ2-7; the D gene is possibly TRBD1 (5 bases). The CDR3 spans 15 residues. Germline lookup yields CDR1 MNHEY and CDR2 SVGAGI. V was shortened by 8 bases and J by 1 base, with 18 bases between the two germline ends. The CDR3 nucleotides read TGTGCCAGCGACCGTTGGACACTTGATTCCTACGAGCAGTACGTC. Translation gives CASDRWTLDSYEQYV.

The chain combines TRBV3-1 (or the pseudogene TRBV3-2) with TRBJ1-3, with unresolved D. Trimming took off 1 base at V and 4 bases at J, with 5 bases between the two ends. CDR1 is LGHDT and CDR2 is YNNKEL in the germline V gene (reference sequence). The CDR3 is made up of 13 amino acids. CDR3 amino acids: CASSQAAGNTIYF. The CDR3 DNA reads TGTGCCAGCAGCCAAGCCGCCGGAAACACCATATATTTT.

CDR3 DNA: TGCGCCAGCAGCCCTCTTTCAACTAATGAAAAACTGTTTTTT. Residues: CASSPLSTNEKLFF. The genes are TRBV5-1 and TRBJ1-4; no clear D. Looked up from germline, CDR1 is SGHRS and CDR2 is YFSETQ. Between the trimmed V and J ends, which lost 4 bases and 0 bases, there was a span of 7 bases. This CDR3 contains 14 residues.

The table lists this clone with a count of one. This chain joins TRBV14 and TRBJ2-2, with TRBD1 as a possible D gene (6 bases). V was clipped by 6 bases and J by 5 bases, with 19 bases between them. Germline CDR1 reads SGHDN; CDR2 reads FVKESK. CDR3 size: 16 residues. The CDR3 region has the DNA TGTGCCAGCAGTCGGAACCGGGACACCTCGACCGGGGAGCTGTTTTTT. It is translated as CASSRNRDTSTGELFF.

J is TRBJ1-2 and V is TRBV5-1, with TRBD1 matching 7 bases. CDR1 and CDR2 from the germline V gene are SGHRS and YFSETQ. The ends lost 4 bases at V and 3 bases at J; junction bases unmatched: 3. The CDR3 length is 13 residues. DNA for the CDR3: TGCGCCAGCAGCCCAGGGGGGGACTATGGCTACACCTTC. Translated, it gives CASSPGGDYGYTF.

The chain uses TRBV5-8 and TRBJ2-1, with 8 bases lining up with TRBD2. CDR3 length equals 19 residues. Germline V gene lookup returns CDR1 SGHTS and CDR2 YDEGEE. V was pared by 3 bases and J by 4 bases, with 18 bases of the junction left unmatched. The CDR3 is CASSSGRKLVAGTYNEQFF. The CDR3 coding sequence is TGTGCCAGCAGCTCGGGTCGGAAGCTGGTAGCGGGAACATACAATGAGCAGTTCTTC. The whole variable domain, remainder taken from reference TRBV5-8 and TRBJ2-1, is EAGVTQSPTHLIKTRGQQATLRCSPISGHTSVYWYQQALGLGLQFLLWYDEGEERNRGNFPPRFSGRQFPNYSSELNVNALELEDSALYLCASSSGRKLVAGTYNEQFFGPGTRLTVL.

J is TRBJ1-3 and V is TRBV12-5; D not certain. Trimming removed 2 bases at V and 4 bases at J, with 9 bases between. The CDR3 contains 14 residues. CDR1 and CDR2 from the germline V gene are LGHNT and FRNRAP. The DNA for the CDR3 is TGTGCTAGTGGTTTGTCGGCAGCGGGAAACACCATATATTTT. Amino acid sequence: CASGLSAAGNTIYF.

A word on this clone: Germline and junction disagree at one end, which may indicate a read error. The CDR3 region is CASSLDRDTGELFF. CDR3 nucleotides: TGTGCCAGCAGCCTAGACAGGGACACCGGGGAGCTGTTTTTT. The chain carries TRBV11-3 and TRBJ2-2; 7 bases are shared with TRBD1. Germline-derived CDR1 and CDR2 are SGHNT and YENEEA. CDR3 size: 14 residues.

In this sample, this clone turned up once. This chain links TRBV24-1 with TRBJ2-2; perhaps TRBD2 as D (6 bases). With 6 bases removed from V and 0 bases from J, the gap between germline ends came to 10 bases. The length of the CDR3 is 15 residues. In germline, CDR1 is KGHDR, CDR2 SFDVKD. The CDR3 nucleotides read TGTGCCACCAGTAGGCCGGGAGCGAACACCGGGGAGCTGTTTTTT. Translated, it gives CATSRPGANTGELFF.